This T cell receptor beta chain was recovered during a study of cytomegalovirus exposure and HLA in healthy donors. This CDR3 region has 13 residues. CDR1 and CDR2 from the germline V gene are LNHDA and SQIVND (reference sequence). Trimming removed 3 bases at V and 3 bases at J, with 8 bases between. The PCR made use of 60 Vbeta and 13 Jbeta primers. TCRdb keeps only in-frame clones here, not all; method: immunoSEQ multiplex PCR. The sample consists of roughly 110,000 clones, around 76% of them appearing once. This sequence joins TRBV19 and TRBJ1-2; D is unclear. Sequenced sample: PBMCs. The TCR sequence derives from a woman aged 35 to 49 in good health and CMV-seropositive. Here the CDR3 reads CASSIPRHYGYTF. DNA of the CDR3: TGTGCCAGTAGTATCCCCCGTCACTATGGCTACACCTTC.